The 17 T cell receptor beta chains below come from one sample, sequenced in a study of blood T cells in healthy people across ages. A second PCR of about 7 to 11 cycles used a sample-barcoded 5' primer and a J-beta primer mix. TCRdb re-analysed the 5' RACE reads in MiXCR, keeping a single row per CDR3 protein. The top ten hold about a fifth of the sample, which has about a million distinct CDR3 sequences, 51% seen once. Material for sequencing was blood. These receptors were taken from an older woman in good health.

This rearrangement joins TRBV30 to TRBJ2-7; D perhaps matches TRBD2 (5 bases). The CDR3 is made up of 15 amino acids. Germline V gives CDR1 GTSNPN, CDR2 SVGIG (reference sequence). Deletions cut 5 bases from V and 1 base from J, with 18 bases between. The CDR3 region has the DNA TGTGCCTGGGACCCCGGGAAGGTCACTTCCTACGAGCAGTACTTC. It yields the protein CAWDPGKVTSYEQYF.

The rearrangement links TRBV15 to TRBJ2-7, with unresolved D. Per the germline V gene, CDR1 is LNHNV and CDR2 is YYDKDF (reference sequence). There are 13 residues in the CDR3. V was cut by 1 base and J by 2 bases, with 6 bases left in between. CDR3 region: CATSRVEAYEQYF. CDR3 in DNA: TGTGCCACCAGCAGAGTAGAGGCCTACGAGCAGTACTTC.

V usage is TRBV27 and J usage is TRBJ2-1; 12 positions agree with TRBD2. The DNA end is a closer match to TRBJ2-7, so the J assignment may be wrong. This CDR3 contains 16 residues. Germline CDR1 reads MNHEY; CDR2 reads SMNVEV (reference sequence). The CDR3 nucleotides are TGTGCCAGCAGTTTACTAGCGGGAGGGCCCAGGAACGAGCAGTACTTC. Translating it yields CASSLLAGGPRNEQYF.

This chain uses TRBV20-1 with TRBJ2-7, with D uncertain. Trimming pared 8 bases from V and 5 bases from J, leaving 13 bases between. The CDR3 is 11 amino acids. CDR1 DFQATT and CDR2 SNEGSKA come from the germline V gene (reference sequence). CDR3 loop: CSIRAVNEQYF. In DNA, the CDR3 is TGCAGTATCCGGGCAGTGAACGAGCAGTACTTC.

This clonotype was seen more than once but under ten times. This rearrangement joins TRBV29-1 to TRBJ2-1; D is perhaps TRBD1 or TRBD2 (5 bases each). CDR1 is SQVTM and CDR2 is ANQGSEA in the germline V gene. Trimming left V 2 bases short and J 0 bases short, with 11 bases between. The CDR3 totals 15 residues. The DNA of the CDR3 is TGCAGCGTTGAAACTGGGGGTATCTCCTACAATGAGCAGTTCTTC. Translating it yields CSVETGGISYNEQFF.

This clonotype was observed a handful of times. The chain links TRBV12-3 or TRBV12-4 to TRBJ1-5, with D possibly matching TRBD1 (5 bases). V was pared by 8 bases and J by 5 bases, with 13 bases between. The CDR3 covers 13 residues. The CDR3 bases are TGTGCCAGCTCGGGGCAGGGCCATCAGCCCCAGCATTTT. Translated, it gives CASSGQGHQPQHF.

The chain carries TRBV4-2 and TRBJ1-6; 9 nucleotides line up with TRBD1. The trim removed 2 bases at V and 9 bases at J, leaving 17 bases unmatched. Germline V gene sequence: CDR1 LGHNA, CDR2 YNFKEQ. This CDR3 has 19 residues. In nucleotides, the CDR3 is TGTGCCAGCAGCCAACGTCCCGGGACAGGGTTTGGTGTGTCTTCACCCCTCCACTTT. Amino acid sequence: CASSQRPGTGFGVSSPLHF.

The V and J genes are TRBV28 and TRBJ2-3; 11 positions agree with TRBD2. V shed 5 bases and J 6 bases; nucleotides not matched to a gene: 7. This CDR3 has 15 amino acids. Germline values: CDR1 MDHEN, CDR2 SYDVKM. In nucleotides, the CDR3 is TGTGCCAGCAGTCCCCACTCTAGCGGGAGGGATACGCAGTATTTT. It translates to CASSPHSSGRDTQYF.

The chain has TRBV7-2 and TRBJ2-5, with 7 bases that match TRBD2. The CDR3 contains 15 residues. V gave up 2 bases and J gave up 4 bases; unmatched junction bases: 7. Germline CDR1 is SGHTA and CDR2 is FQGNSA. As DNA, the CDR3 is TGTGCCAGCAGCTTATTAGGAGGCGGGAGAGAGACCCAGTACTTC. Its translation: CASSLLGGGRETQYF. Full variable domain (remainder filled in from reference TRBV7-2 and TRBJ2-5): GAGVSQSPSNKVTEKGKDVELRCDPISGHTALYWYRQSLGQGLEFLIYFQGNSAPDKSGLPSDRFSAERTGGSVSTLTIQRTQQEDSAVYLCASSLLGGGRETQYFGPGTRLLVL.

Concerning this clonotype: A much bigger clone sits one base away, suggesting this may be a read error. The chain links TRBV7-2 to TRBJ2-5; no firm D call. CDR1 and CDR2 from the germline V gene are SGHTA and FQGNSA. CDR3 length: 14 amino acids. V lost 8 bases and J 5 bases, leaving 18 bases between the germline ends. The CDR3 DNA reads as TGTGCCAGCGGCTACGACACCCTCTACGAGACCCAGTACTTC. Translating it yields CASGYDTLYETQYF.

CDR3 in amino acids: CASSDAPRADTQYF. Written as DNA, the CDR3 is TGTGCCAGCAGTGATGCACCGAGGGCAGATACGCAGTATTTT. V gene TRBV6-1 combines with J gene TRBJ2-3, with D perhaps TRBD2 (5 bases). V lost 3 bases, J lost 4 bases, and 11 bases lay in between. Germline loops: CDR1 MNHNS, CDR2 SASEGT. The CDR3 consists of 14 residues.

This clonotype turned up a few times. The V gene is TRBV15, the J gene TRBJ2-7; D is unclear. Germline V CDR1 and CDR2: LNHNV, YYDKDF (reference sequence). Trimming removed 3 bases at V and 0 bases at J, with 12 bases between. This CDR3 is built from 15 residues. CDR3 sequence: CATSRSRLTSYEQYF. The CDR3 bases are TGTGCCACCAGCAGGAGCAGGCTTACCTCCTACGAGCAGTACTTC.

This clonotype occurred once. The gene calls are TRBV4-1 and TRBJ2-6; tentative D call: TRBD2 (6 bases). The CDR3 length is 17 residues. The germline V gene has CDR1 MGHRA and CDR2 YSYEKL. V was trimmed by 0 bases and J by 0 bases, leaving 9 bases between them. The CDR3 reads CASSQDNGGSGANVLTF. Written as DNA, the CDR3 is TGCGCCAGCAGCCAAGATAACGGGGGCTCTGGGGCCAACGTCCTGACTTTC.

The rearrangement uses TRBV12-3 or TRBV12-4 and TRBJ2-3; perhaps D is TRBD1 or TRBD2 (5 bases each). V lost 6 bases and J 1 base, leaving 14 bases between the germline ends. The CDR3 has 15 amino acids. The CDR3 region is CASRSRDRGTDTQYF. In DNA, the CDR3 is TGTGCCAGCAGGTCCCGGGACCGTGGCACAGATACGCAGTATTTT.

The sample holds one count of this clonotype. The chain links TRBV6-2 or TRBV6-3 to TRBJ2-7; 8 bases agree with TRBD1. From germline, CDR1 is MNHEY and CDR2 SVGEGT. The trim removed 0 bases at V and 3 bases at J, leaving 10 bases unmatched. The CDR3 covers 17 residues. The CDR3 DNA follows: TGTGCCAGCAGTTACTCGGACGTCGGACAGGGCTTCTACGAGCAGTACTTC. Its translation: CASSYSDVGQGFYEQYF.

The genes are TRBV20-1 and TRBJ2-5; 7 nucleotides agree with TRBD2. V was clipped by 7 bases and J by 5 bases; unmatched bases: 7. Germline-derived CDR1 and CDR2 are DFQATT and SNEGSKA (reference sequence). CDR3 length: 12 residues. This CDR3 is CSGEGRRETQYF. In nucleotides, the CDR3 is TGCAGTGGGGAGGGCCGACGCGAGACCCAGTACTTC.

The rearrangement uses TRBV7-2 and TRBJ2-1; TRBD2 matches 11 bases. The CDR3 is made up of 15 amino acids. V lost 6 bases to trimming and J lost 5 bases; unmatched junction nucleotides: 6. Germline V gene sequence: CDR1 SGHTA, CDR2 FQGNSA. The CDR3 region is CASRSLAGGDNEQFF. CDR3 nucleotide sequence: TGTGCCAGCAGGTCGCTAGCGGGAGGAGACAATGAGCAGTTCTTC.